This T cell receptor (beta chain) is drawn from a study of blood T cell repertoires in COVID-19. Per the original methods: How many nucleated cells were present was estimated from reference gene primer amplification. TCRdb's copy holds only in-frame clones and misses some; the assay was immunoSEQ multiplex PCR. The V and J calls and clone size are taken from that table; D and trimming were inferred from the DNA. The sample gives approximately 260,000 clones, about 90% of which show up once; around 7.2% is in the top ten. Germline lookup yields CDR1 SGDLS and CDR2 YYNGEE. This CDR3 spans 16 amino acids. V shed 4 bases and J 5 bases; nucleotides not matched to a gene: 12.

The clonotype was recovered from a man aged 55 to 70 who had recovered from COVID-19. The V and J genes are TRBV9 and TRBJ2-1; 7 nucleotides match TRBD2. The sample consisted of peripheral blood. CDR3 sequence reads: CASSPRLGLLNNEQFF. DNA of the CDR3: TGTGCCAGCAGCCCCCGCCTGGGACTACTTAACAATGAGCAGTTCTTC.